This record concerns one T cell receptor (beta chain) sequence. What it binds is not known. The data derive from a study of T cell responses to AZD1222 COVID-19 vaccine. General study findings and limits: Baseline seropositives among AZD1222 recipients totaled only five to seven. CD4 TCRs linked to vaccination spanned spike, dominating at 160-218 and 743-854. Two doses of AZD1222 preceded a rise in Spike-specific TCR breadth and depth. Donors in the cohort were predominantly white British and more often female, and clonal diversity was possibly underestimated.

The CDR3 sequence is 14 residues long. Germline V gene data show CDR1 as MNHNY and CDR2 as SVGAGI (reference sequence). The V gene lost 5 bases and the J gene lost 7 bases, with 15 bases spanning the gap. Sequencing was performed with immunoSEQ multiplex PCR; in TCRdb, only in-frame clones are kept and a portion is missing. The table lists tens of thousands of clones, more than 70% of them singletons. The TCR was taken from an adult in good health. This specimen was peripheral blood, taken on day 0 of AZD1222 vaccination. V and J are TRBV6-6 and TRBJ2-1; maybe TRBD2 (6 bases). CDR3: CASSAGGPGNEQFF. The CDR3, as DNA: TGTGCCAGCAGTGCCGGAGGGCCTGGGAATGAGCAGTTCTTC.